The next 27 T cell receptor beta chains were all read from a single sample in a study of shared clonotypes between healthy human individuals. Sequencing was performed with immunoSEQ multiplex PCR; in TCRdb, only in-frame clones are kept and a portion is missing. The sample includes approximately 1,000,000 clones, approximately 80% seen only once; the top ten take more than 0.5%. The source material was memory CD4+ T cells from PBMCs. Subset: CD45RA-negative fraction. The receptors here all came from a man younger than 30 in good health. Some clones in this sample may be carry-over from other donors' samples.

The CDR3 reads CASSMGRGAQGNQPQHF. In DNA, the CDR3 is TGTGCCAGTAGTATGGGTCGAGGGGCTCAGGGCAATCAGCCCCAGCATTTT. The J gene is TRBJ1-5, the V gene TRBV19; TRBD1 might be the D (5 bases). The length of the CDR3 is 17 residues. CDR1 is LNHDA and CDR2 is SQIVND in the germline V gene (reference sequence). The V gene lost 3 bases and the J gene lost 2 bases, with 17 bases spanning the gap. The whole variable domain, remainder taken from reference TRBV19 and TRBJ1-5, is DGGITQSPKYLFRKEGQNVTLSCEQNLNHDAMYWYRQDPGQGLRLIYYSQIVNDFQKGDIAEGYSVSREKKESFPLTVTSAQKNPTAFYLCASSMGRGAQGNQPQHFGDGTRLSIL.

The V gene is TRBV11-3, the J gene TRBJ1-5; D perhaps matches TRBD1 (5 bases). The CDR3 runs 18 residues. V shed 5 bases and J shed 4 bases, with 24 bases lying between them. In germline, CDR1 is SGHNT, CDR2 YENEEA. CDR3 nucleotide sequence: TGTGCCAGCAGCCCCCCTACAACCGGGGCTACTGGAAATCAGCCCCAGCATTTT. It codes for CASSPPTTGATGNQPQHF.

V and J are TRBV16 and TRBJ1-2; D is unclear. The germline V gene encodes CDR1 KGHSY and CDR2 FQNENV. V gave up 4 bases and J gave up 3 bases, with 6 bases separating them. The CDR3 is 12 residues long. Here the CDR3 DNA reads TGTGCCAGCAGCCGACGTCACTATGGCTACACCTTC. Protein product: CASSRRHYGYTF.

This clone was counted once. The chain carries TRBV7-9 and TRBJ2-7, with D perhaps TRBD1 (6 bases). The germline gives CDR1 SEHNR, CDR2 FQNEAQ (reference sequence). V gave up 8 bases and J gave up 2 bases, with 16 bases separating them. The CDR3 contains 14 residues. CDR3 sequence: CASGKGDIAYEQYF. Here the CDR3 DNA reads TGTGCCAGCGGGAAAGGGGACATAGCCTACGAGCAGTACTTC.

This sequence joins TRBV30 and TRBJ2-7, with 10 bases that match TRBD1. The CDR3 is 15 amino acids. Germline CDR1 GTSNPN, CDR2 SVGIG (reference sequence). Losses at the gene ends were 0 bases for V and 3 bases for J; bases not matched to a gene: 5. The CDR3 loop is CAWSVPGTGVYEQYF. The DNA of the CDR3 is TGTGCCTGGAGTGTACCCGGGACAGGGGTCTACGAGCAGTACTTC.

The CDR3 region is CAYNNGLNPNQPQHF. For the CDR3, the DNA is TGTGCCTATAACAACGGACTTAACCCAAATCAGCCCCAGCATTTT. This chain uses TRBV30 with TRBJ1-5; D remains ambiguous. Germline CDR1 GTSNPN, CDR2 SVGIG (reference sequence). The CDR3 sequence is 15 residues long. Trimming removed 7 bases from V and 4 bases from J, with 20 bases in between.

The chain couples TRBV11-2 to TRBJ2-7; TRBD2 aligns across 8 bases. From germline, CDR1 is SGHAT and CDR2 FQNNGV. The CDR3 is 16 amino acids. V lost 5 bases and J lost 2; bases outside the gene matches: 11. The CDR3 bases are TGTGCCAGCAGCCCGGGGCCACTAGCGGCGCCCTACGAGCAGTACTTC. Protein product: CASSPGPLAAPYEQYF.

In DNA, the CDR3 is TGTGCCAGCAGCCGAGGGGGGACTATCAACTACAATGAGCAGTTCTTC. As protein: CASSRGGTINYNEQFF. This chain links TRBV9 with TRBJ2-1; TRBD2 might be the D (7 bases). V was cut by 4 bases and J by 3 bases, with 17 bases left in between. CDR3 size: 16 residues. Germline CDR1 and CDR2: SGDLS and YYNGEE.

The count of this clone is one. The chain employs TRBV5-1 and TRBJ2-7; 8 positions agree with TRBD2. Germline V lookup: CDR1 SGHRS, CDR2 YFSETQ. The CDR3 is made up of 15 amino acids. V lost 6 bases, J lost 2 bases, and 10 bases stayed unmatched. The CDR3 nucleotides read TGCGCCAGCACTTCCGGGGGGGCGATACCCTACGAGCAGTACTTC. Protein sequence: CASTSGGAIPYEQYF. Together with reference TRBV5-1 and TRBJ2-7, the CDR3 gives the full variable domain: KAGVTQTPRYLIKTRGQQVTLSCSPISGHRSVSWYQQTPGQGLQFLFEYFSETQRNKGNFPGRFSGRQFSNSRSEMNVSTLELGDSALYLCASTSGGAIPYEQYFGPGTRLTVT.

This chain connects TRBV18 to TRBJ1-2; D unclear. Trimming took 5 bases from V and 3 from J, leaving 13 bases between them. Germline-derived CDR1 and CDR2 are KGHSH and LQKENI. This CDR3 spans 14 amino acids. Here the CDR3 DNA reads TGTGCCAGCTCATGGACCCGGACTGACTATGGCTACACCTTC. This codes for CASSWTRTDYGYTF.

CDR3 protein: CASSLDAGAQSETQYF. CDR3 nucleotide sequence: TGTGCCAGCAGCTTGGACGCAGGGGCCCAATCGGAGACCCAGTACTTC. This chain uses TRBV5-4 with TRBJ2-5, with D possibly TRBD1 on 6 matching bases. The germline V gene has CDR1 SGHNT and CDR2 YYREEE (reference sequence). V lost 0 bases and J lost 5, with 17 bases in between. The CDR3 sequence is 16 residues long.

The chain recombines TRBV5-1 with TRBJ2-5; D not resolved. Deletions cut 0 bases from V and 5 bases from J, with 5 bases between. The CDR3 has 12 amino acids. Germline V gene sequence: CDR1 SGHRS, CDR2 YFSETQ. The CDR3 spells CASSLGMETQYF. The CDR3 nucleotides are TGCGCCAGCAGCTTGGGAATGGAGACCCAGTACTTC.

V and J are TRBV18 and TRBJ2-2, with D perhaps matching TRBD1 (5 bases). Trimming cost V 4 bases and J 1 base, with 13 bases left between them. The germline V gene has CDR1 KGHSH and CDR2 LQKENI. This CDR3 has 16 amino acids. The CDR3 loop is CASSRQGPKNTGELFF. The CDR3 nucleotides read TGTGCCAGCTCACGCCAGGGCCCGAAGAACACCGGGGAGCTGTTTTTT.

V and J are TRBV6-6 and TRBJ2-2; no definite D call. Germline V gene data show CDR1 as MNHNY and CDR2 as SVGAGI (reference sequence). The V end lost 4 bases, the J end lost 8 bases, and 14 bases lay between the germline ends. The CDR3 length is 14 residues. The DNA of the CDR3 is TGTGCCAGCAGTTCCCCAACCCTGGTGGGGGAGCTGTTTTTT. Its protein is CASSSPTLVGELFF.

As concerns this clone: Other DNA variants within this sample encode the same CDR3. This chain links TRBV6-1 with TRBJ2-3; possible D gene TRBD2, 5 bases. V lost 3 bases to trimming and J lost 3 bases, with 10 bases between them. The CDR3 covers 14 residues. Germline lookup yields CDR1 MNHNS and CDR2 SASEGT. The CDR3 sequence: CASSDRGLTDTQYF. CDR3 coding DNA: TGTGCCAGCAGTGATCGGGGTCTTACAGATACGCAGTATTTT.

V is TRBV28 and J is TRBJ2-7, with D uncertain. The V gene lost 7 bases and the J gene lost 6 bases, with 28 bases spanning the gap. The CDR3 sequence is 17 residues long. CDR1 MDHEN and CDR2 SYDVKM come from the germline V gene. The CDR3 is CASTTPLAVLTLGEQYF. As DNA, the CDR3 is TGTGCCAGCACCACACCCCTGGCTGTACTAACCCTAGGCGAGCAGTACTTC.

The chain couples TRBV5-1 to TRBJ1-1; no definite D call. This CDR3 contains 16 residues. Germline V gene data show CDR1 as SGHRS and CDR2 as YFSETQ. V lost 2 bases, J lost 0 bases, and 14 bases lay in between. CDR3 loop: CASSFRAGTVNTEAFF. The CDR3 DNA sequence: TGCGCCAGCAGCTTTCGGGCGGGTACCGTGAACACTGAAGCTTTCTTT.

As for this clone: This specimen includes other DNA sequences encoding the same CDR3. The chain employs TRBV11-2 and TRBJ2-1, with D possibly being TRBD1 or TRBD2 (5 bases each). V shed 1 base and J shed 2 bases, with 9 bases lying between them. Germline-derived CDR1 and CDR2 are SGHAT and FQNNGV. The CDR3 length is 15 residues. CDR3 coding DNA: TGTGCCAGCAGCTTAGGGCAGGGACCCTACAATGAGCAGTTCTTC. This sequence encodes CASSLGQGPYNEQFF.

V is TRBV5-1 and J is TRBJ1-4; 7 bases map to TRBD1. V lost 4 bases, J lost 0 bases, and 6 bases stayed unmatched. Germline assignment: CDR1 SGHRS and CDR2 YFSETQ. This CDR3 spans 16 amino acids. CDR3 in DNA: TGCGCCAGCAGCCCTACAGGGGACACAACTAATGAAAAACTGTTTTTT. It specifies CASSPTGDTTNEKLFF. The full variable domain, completed using reference TRBV5-1 and TRBJ1-4, is KAGVTQTPRYLIKTRGQQVTLSCSPISGHRSVSWYQQTPGQGLQFLFEYFSETQRNKGNFPGRFSGRQFSNSRSEMNVSTLELGDSALYLCASSPTGDTTNEKLFFGSGTQLSVL.

The chain carries TRBV5-4 and TRBJ2-2; D might be TRBD2 (5 bases). V lost 0 bases, J lost 4 bases, and 16 bases lay in between. Per the germline V gene, CDR1 is SGHNT and CDR2 is YYREEE (reference sequence). The CDR3 spans 17 residues. The CDR3 DNA sequence: TGTGCCAGCAGCTTGGGAGGTCTTGCGGGCGGCACCGGGGAGCTGTTTTTT. Residues: CASSLGGLAGGTGELFF.

The CDR3 region is CASSPGGGLQYF. As DNA, the CDR3 is TGTGCCAGCAGTCCCGGCGGGGGGCTTCAGTATTTT. The chain links TRBV28 to TRBJ2-3, with 8 positions matching TRBD2. Germline CDR1 MDHEN, CDR2 SYDVKM. Trimming took 5 bases from V and 12 from J; bases not matched to a gene: 7. The CDR3 spans 12 residues.

The J gene is TRBJ2-5, the V gene TRBV9; D remains unclear. The V and J ends lost 0 bases and 3 bases respectively, with 9 bases between them. This CDR3 spans 14 amino acids. Germline V gene sequence: CDR1 SGDLS, CDR2 YYNGEE. The chain's CDR3 is CASSVGTAEETQYF. The CDR3 DNA follows: TGTGCCAGCAGCGTAGGAACGGCTGAAGAGACCCAGTACTTC.

The V and J genes are TRBV6-6 and TRBJ2-7; D might be TRBD2 (5 bases). This CDR3 spans 13 amino acids. The germline CDR1 and CDR2 sequences are MNHNY and SVGAGI (reference sequence). V lost 8 bases and J 6 bases, leaving 17 bases between the germline ends. CDR3 sequence (DNA): TGTGCCAGCCATTCGGTGGACTCGGCCGAGCAGTACTTC. Translation gives CASHSVDSAEQYF.

V usage is TRBV12-1 and J usage is TRBJ1-1. TRBV12-1 is designated a pseudogene. The CDR3 loop spans 17 amino acids. For the CDR3, the DNA is TGTGCCAGCAGCCTCTCACTCGCGGCGGCGCGGAGGACTGAAGCTTTCTTT. Translating gives CASSLSLAAARRTEAFF.

This clone was observed a few times. This chain connects TRBV29-1 to TRBJ2-1; possible D gene TRBD1, 7 bases. The length of the CDR3 is 14 residues. The germline V and J ends were trimmed by 4 bases and 4 bases, with 14 bases remaining between them. Germline CDR1 is SQVTM and CDR2 is ANQGSEA. DNA for the CDR3: TGCAGCGTTGTGGGCAGGGGGGTTTACAATGAGCAGTTCTTC. Its translation is CSVVGRGVYNEQFF.

The chain couples TRBV7-9 to TRBJ2-2, with D possibly called TRBD1 or TRBD2 (5 bases each). Germline-derived CDR1 and CDR2 are SEHNR and FQNEAQ (reference sequence). V gave up 0 bases and J gave up 6 bases, with 20 bases separating them. CDR3 size: 18 residues. CDR3 sequence reads: CASSLAGLRAKGAGELFF. CDR3 coding DNA: TGTGCCAGCAGCTTAGCCGGCTTGCGGGCGAAAGGGGCCGGGGAGCTGTTTTTT.

The chain is built from TRBV29-1 and TRBJ2-7, with 8 nucleotides matching TRBD1. From germline, CDR1 is SQVTM and CDR2 ANQGSEA. This CDR3 contains 12 residues. V gave up 6 bases and J gave up 4 bases; unmatched junction bases: 5. The CDR3, as DNA: TGCAGCGTCGGGACAGGAGCTTACGAGCAGTACTTC. Translated: CSVGTGAYEQYF.